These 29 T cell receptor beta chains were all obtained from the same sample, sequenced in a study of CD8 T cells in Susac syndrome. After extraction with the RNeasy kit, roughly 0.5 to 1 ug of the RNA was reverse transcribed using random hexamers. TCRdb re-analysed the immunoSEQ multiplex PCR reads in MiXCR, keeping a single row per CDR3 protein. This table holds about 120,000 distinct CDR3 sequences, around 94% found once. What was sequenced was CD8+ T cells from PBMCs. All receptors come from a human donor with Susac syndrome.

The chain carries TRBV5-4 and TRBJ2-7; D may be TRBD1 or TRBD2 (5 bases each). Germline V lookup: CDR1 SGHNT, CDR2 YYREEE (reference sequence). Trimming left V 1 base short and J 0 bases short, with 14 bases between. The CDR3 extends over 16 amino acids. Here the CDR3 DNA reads TGTGCCAGCAGCTTGCCGGGACCCCAGCACTCCTACGAGCAGTACTTC. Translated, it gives CASSLPGPQHSYEQYF.

The chain's CDR3 is CASSQWDRGNEQFF. CDR3 DNA: TGTGCCAGCTCACAATGGGACAGGGGCAATGAGCAGTTCTTC. This chain joins TRBV18 and TRBJ2-1; 10 bases fit TRBD1. This CDR3 is 14 amino acids long. Germline lookup yields CDR1 KGHSH and CDR2 LQKENI. After removal of 4 bases from V and 6 bases from J, the junction contained 3 bases not matched to a gene.

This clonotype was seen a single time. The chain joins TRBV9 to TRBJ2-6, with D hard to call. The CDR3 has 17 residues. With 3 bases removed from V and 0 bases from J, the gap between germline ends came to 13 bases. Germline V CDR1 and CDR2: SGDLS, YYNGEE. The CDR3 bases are TGTGCCAGCAGCGGACGAGGACCGCTCTCTGGGGCCAACGTCCTGACTTTC. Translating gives CASSGRGPLSGANVLTF.

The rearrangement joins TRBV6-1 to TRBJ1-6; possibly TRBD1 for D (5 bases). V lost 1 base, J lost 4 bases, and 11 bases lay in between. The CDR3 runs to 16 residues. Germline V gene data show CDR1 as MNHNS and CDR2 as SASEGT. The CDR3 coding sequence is TGTGCCAGCAGTGAAGATGGGGGGAGGTATAATTCACCCCTCCACTTT. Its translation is CASSEDGGRYNSPLHF.

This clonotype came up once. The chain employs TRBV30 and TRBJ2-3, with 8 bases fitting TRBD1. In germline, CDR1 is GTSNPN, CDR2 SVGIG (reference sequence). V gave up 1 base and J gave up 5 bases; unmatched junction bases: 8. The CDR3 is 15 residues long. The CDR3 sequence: CAWSETGAHGDTQYF. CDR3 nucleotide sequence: TGTGCCTGGAGTGAGACAGGGGCCCACGGAGATACGCAGTATTTT. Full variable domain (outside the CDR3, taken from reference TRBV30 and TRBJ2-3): SQTIHQWPATLVQPVGSPLSLECTVEGTSNPNLYWYRQAAGRGLQLLFYSVGIGQISSEVPQNLSASRPQDRQFILSSKKLLLSDSGFYLCAWSETGAHGDTQYFGPGTRLTVL.

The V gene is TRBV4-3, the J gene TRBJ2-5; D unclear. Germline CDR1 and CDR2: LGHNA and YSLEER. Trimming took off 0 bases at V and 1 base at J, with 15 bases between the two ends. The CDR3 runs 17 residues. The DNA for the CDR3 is TGCGCCAGCAGCCAAGATTTAGGACCCCCGGTCCAAGAGACCCAGTACTTC. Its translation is CASSQDLGPPVQETQYF.

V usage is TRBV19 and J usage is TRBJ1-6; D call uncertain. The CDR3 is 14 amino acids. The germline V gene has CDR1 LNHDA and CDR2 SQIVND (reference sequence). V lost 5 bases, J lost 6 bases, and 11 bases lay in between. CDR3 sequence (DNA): TGTGCCAGTAGTCCCGGGAATCTTAATTCACCCCTCCACTTT. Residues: CASSPGNLNSPLHF.

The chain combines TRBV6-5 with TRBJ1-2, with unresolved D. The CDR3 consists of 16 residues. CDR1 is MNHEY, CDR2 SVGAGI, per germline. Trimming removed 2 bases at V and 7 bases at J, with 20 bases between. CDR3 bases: TGTGCCAGCAGTTACCCCCCGGATACGGGTCCGTTTGGCTACACCTTC. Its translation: CASSYPPDTGPFGYTF.

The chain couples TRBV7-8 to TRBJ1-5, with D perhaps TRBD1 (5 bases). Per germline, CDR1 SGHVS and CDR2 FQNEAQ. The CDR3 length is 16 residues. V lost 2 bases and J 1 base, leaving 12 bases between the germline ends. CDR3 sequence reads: CASSLLFGGSNQPQHF. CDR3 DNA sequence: TGTGCCAGCAGCTTACTCTTTGGGGGGAGCAATCAGCCCCAGCATTTT.

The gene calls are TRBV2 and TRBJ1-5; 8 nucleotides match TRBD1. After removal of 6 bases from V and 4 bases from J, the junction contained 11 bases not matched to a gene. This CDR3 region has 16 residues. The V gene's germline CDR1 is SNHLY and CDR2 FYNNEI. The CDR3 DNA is TGTGCCAGCAGCGTCGACAGGGGAGGACGAAATCAGCCCCAGCATTTT. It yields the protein CASSVDRGGRNQPQHF.

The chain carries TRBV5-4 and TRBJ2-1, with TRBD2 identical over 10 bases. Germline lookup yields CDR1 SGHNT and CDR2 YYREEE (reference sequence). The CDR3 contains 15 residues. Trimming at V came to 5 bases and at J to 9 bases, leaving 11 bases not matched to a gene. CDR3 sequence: CASRGSGGGLGEQFF. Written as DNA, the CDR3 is TGTGCCAGCAGGGGAAGCGGGGGGGGCCTAGGTGAGCAGTTCTTC.

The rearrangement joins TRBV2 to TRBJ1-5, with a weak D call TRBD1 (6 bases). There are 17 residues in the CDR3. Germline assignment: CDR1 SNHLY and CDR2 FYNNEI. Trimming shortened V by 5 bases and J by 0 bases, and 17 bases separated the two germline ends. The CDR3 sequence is CASSTDRQSLSNQPQHF. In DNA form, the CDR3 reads TGTGCCAGCAGTACTGACAGGCAGTCCCTTAGCAATCAGCCCCAGCATTTT.

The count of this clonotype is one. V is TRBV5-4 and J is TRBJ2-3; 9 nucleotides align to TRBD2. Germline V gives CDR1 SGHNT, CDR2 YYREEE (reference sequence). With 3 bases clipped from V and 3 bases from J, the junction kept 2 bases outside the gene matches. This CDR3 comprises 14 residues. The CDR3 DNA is TGTGCCAGCAGCTCCCTAGCGGGGACAGATACGCAGTATTTT. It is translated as CASSSLAGTDTQYF.

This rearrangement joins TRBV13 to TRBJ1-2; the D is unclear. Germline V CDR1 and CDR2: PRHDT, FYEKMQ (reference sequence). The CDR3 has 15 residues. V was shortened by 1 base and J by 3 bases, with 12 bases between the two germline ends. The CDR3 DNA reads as TGTGCCAGCAGCTTAGCTCCGGATAACTACTATGGCTACACCTTC. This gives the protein CASSLAPDNYYGYTF.

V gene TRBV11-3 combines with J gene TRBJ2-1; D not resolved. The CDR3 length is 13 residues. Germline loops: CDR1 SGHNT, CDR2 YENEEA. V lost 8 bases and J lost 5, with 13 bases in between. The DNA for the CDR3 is TGTGCCAGCGCTTCGTATCAGAACAATGAGCAGTTCTTC. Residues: CASASYQNNEQFF. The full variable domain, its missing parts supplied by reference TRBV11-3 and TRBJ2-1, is EAGVVQSPRYKIIEKKQPVAFWCNPISGHNTLYWYLQNLGQGPELLIRYENEEAVDDSQLPKDRFSAERLKGVDSTLKIQPAELGDSAVYLCASASYQNNEQFFGPGTRLTVL.

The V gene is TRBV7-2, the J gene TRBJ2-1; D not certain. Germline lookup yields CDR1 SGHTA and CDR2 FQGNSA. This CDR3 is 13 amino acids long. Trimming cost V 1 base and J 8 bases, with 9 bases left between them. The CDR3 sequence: CASSLGLVDEQFF. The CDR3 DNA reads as TGTGCCAGCAGCTTAGGTTTGGTGGATGAGCAGTTCTTC.

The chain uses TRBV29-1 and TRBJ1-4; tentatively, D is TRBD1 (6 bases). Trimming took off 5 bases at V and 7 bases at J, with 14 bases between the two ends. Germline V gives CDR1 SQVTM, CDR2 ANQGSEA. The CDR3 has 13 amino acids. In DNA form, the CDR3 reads TGCAGCGTTCCCCTGGGGGCTGGTGAAAAACTGTTTTTT. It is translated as CSVPLGAGEKLFF. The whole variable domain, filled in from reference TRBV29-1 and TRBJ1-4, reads SAVISQKPSRDICQRGTSLTIQCQVDSQVTMMFWYRQQPGQSLTLIATANQGSEATYESGFVIDKFPISRPNLTFSTLTVSNMSPEDSSIYLCSVPLGAGEKLFFGSGTQLSVL.

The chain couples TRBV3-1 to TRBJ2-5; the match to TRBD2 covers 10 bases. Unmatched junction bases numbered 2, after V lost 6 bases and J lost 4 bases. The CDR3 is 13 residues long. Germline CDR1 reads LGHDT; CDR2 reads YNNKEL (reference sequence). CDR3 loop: CASRGLARETQYF. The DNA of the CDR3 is TGTGCCAGCAGGGGACTAGCGAGAGAGACCCAGTACTTC.

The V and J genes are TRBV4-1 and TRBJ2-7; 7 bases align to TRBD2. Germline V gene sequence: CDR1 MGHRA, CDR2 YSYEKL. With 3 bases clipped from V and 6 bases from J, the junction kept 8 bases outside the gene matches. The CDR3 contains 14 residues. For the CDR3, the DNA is TGCGCCAGCAGCCACCCTGGGGGGGGAGGCGAGCAGTACTTC. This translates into CASSHPGGGGEQYF.

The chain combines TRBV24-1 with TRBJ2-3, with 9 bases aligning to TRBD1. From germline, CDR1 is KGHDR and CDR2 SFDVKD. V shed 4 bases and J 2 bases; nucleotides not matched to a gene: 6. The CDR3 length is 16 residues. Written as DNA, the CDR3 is TGTGCCACCAGTGACGCGGGACAGGGAGACACAGATACGCAGTATTTT. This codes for CATSDAGQGDTDTQYF.

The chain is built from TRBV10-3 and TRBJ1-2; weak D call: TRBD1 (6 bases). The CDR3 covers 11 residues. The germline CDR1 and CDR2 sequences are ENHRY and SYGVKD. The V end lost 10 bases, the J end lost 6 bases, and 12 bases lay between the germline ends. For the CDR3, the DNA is TGTGCCAACACCCCAGGGGATGGCTACACCTTC. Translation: CANTPGDGYTF.

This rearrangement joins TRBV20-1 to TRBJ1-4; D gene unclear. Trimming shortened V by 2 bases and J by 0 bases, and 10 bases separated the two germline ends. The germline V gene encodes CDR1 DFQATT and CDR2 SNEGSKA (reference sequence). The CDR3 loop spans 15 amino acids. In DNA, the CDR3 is TGCAGTGCTAGACCCACAACTGCAACTAATGAAAAACTGTTTTTT. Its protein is CSARPTTATNEKLFF.

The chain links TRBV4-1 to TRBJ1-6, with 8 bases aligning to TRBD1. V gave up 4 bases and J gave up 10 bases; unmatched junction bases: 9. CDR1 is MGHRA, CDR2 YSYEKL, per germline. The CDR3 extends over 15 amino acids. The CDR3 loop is CASSPGQGTSSPLHF. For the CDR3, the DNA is TGCGCCAGCAGCCCTGGACAGGGCACTAGCTCACCCCTCCACTTT.

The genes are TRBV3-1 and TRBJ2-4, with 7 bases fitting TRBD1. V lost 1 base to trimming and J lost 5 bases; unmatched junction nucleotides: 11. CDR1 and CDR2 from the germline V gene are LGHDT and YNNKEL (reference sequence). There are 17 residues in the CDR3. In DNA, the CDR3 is TGTGCCAGCAGCCAAGTCACCCTCTCAGGGGGTCAAAACATTCAGTACTTC. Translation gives CASSQVTLSGGQNIQYF.

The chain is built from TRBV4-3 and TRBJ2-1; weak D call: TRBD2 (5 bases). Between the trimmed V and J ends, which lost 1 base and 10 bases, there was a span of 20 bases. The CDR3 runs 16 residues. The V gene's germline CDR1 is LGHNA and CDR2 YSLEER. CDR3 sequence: CASSQGPGKLPGEQFF. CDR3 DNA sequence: TGCGCCAGCAGCCAAGGACCGGGGAAGCTGCCCGGGGAGCAGTTCTTC.

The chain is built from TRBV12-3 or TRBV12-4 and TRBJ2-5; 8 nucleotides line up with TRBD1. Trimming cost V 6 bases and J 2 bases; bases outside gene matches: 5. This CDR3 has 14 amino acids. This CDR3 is CASRSTGGQETQYF. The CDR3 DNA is TGTGCCAGCAGAAGTACAGGGGGACAAGAGACCCAGTACTTC.

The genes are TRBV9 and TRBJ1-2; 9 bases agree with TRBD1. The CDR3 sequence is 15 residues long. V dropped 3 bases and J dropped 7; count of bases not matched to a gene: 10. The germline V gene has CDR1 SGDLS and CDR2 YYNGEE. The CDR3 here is CASSDSGTGLSGYTF. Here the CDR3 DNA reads TGTGCCAGCAGCGACTCCGGGACAGGGTTAAGTGGCTACACCTTC.

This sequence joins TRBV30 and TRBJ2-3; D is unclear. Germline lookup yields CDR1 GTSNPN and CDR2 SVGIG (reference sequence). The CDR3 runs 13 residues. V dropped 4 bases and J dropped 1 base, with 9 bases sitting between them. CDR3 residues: CAWTGLGTDTQYF. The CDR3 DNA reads TGTGCCTGGACAGGCCTGGGCACAGATACGCAGTATTTT.

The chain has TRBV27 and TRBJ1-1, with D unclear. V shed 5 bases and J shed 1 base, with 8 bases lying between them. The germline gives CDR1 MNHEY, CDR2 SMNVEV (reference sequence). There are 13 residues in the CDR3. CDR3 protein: CASSPVENTEAFF. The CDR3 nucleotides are TGTGCCAGCAGTCCGGTGGAGAACACTGAAGCTTTCTTT.